What follows is one T cell receptor beta chain and its context. PCR primers comprised 60 Vbeta and 13 Jbeta primers. The data were produced by immunoSEQ multiplex PCR, yet TCRdb's version contains in-frame clones alone and is incomplete. Among about 200,000 clones listed, 87% were seen once. The CDR3 loop spans 12 amino acids. V shed 9 bases and J shed 5 bases, with 13 bases lying between them. CDR1 and CDR2 (germline): MNHNS, SASEGT. This record comes from a study of cytomegalovirus exposure and HLA in healthy donors. The sample comprised PBMCs. The TCR sequence derives from a boy aged 2-9 years in good health and CMV-seronegative. The gene calls are TRBV6-1 and TRBJ2-5; tentatively, D is TRBD2 (6 bases). Here the CDR3 reads CASWRVSETQYF. The CDR3 nucleotides are TGTGCCAGTTGGAGGGTTTCCGAGACCCAGTACTTC.